These T cell receptor beta chains were read from a single sample in a study of T cell responses to AZD1222 COVID-19 vaccine. Profiling relied on immunoSEQ multiplex PCR, and the TCRdb table lists in-frame clones only, not all of them. Of around 190,000 clones listed, just over 90% were seen once; the top ten hold about 1.7%. The starting material was peripheral blood, obtained 28 days after the second AZD1222 dose. Receptor source: an adult who received the AZD1222 COVID-19 vaccine. Each CDR3 is given with its conserved first and last residue. D genes are given only for firm matches. A clone size is listed for some rows: how often the clone was seen (once, few, many), or a class if it is expanded.

abundance	d_gene	v_gene	j_gene	CDR3aa	CDR3nt
once	TRBD1	TRBV6-5	TRBJ1-2	CASSYSGQGIGYGYTF	TGTGCCAGCAGTTACTCGGGACAGGGGATCGGCTATGGCTACACCTTC
few	-	TRBV7-7	TRBJ1-4	CASSLGGGTGEKLFF	TGTGCTAGCAGCTTAGGAGGAGGGACTGGGGAAAAACTGTTTTTT
-	-	TRBV4-1	TRBJ2-3	CASSQVGGVSTDTQYF	TGCGCCAGCAGCCAAGTCGGTGGGGTTAGCACAGATACGCAGTATTTT
-	-	TRBV7-8	TRBJ1-6	CASSLDRVRSPLHF	TGTGCCAGCAGCTTAGATAGGGTCAGGTCACCCCTCCACTTT
-	-	TRBV18	TRBJ1-2	CASSPPGQNHNYGYTF	TGTGCCAGCTCACCACCCGGACAGAACCATAACTATGGCTACACCTTC
few	TRBD1	TRBV24-1	TRBJ2-7	CATRNRDRELPYEQYF	TGTGCCACCAGAAACCGGGACAGGGAGCTCCCCTACGAGCAGTACTTC
-	-	TRBV29-1	TRBJ2-2	CSVWSDAGELFF	TGCAGCGTGTGGTCGGACGCCGGGGAGCTGTTTTTT
-	-	TRBV5-6	TRBJ1-2	CASSLWGSNFNYGYTF	TGTGCCAGCAGCTTATGGGGGTCCAACTTTAACTATGGCTACACCTTC
-	-	TRBV6-2/TRBV6-3	TRBJ1-1	CASSYSGKNTEAFF	TGTGCCAGCAGTTATTCTGGAAAGAACACTGAAGCTTTCTTT
once	-	TRBV7-2	TRBJ1-2	CASSPSQGLGGYTF	TGTGCCAGCAGCCCGAGTCAGGGGCTGGGTGGCTACACCTTC
-	-	TRBV5-1	TRBJ2-7	CASSPEGTPGPYEQYF	TGCGCCAGCAGCCCGGAGGGGACACCCGGCCCTTACGAGCAGTACTTC
-	-	TRBV2	TRBJ1-1	CASSERSRDAPEAFF	TGTGCCAGCAGTGAAAGGTCCAGGGACGCCCCTGAAGCTTTCTTT
-	TRBD2	TRBV6-5	TRBJ2-5	CASRGGMAGPETQYF	TGTGCCAGCAGGGGAGGGATGGCGGGGCCGGAGACCCAGTACTTC
once	-	TRBV3-1/TRBV3-2	TRBJ1-6	CASSQFRDSPLHF	TGTGCCAGCAGCCAATTCCGGGACTCACCCCTCCACTTT
-	TRBD1	TRBV5-1	TRBJ1-4	CASNQGDATNEKLFF	TGCGCCAGCAACCAGGGGGATGCAACTAATGAAAAACTGTTTTTT
few	TRBD2	TRBV2	TRBJ2-1	CASGTSGYNEQFF	TGTGCCAGCGGGACTAGCGGTTACAATGAGCAGTTCTTC
once	-	TRBV3-1/TRBV3-2	TRBJ1-2	CASSHRDLTGYTF	TGTGCCAGCAGCCACCGGGACCTAACTGGCTACACCTTC
-	-	TRBV19	TRBJ1-6	CASSISQGYIGSPLHF	TGTGCCAGTAGTATATCTCAGGGCTACATTGGATCACCCCTCCACTTT
-	-	TRBV24-1	TRBJ1-2	CATSDPTEPYGYTF	TGTGCCACCAGTGATCCGACAGAGCCCTATGGCTACACCTTC